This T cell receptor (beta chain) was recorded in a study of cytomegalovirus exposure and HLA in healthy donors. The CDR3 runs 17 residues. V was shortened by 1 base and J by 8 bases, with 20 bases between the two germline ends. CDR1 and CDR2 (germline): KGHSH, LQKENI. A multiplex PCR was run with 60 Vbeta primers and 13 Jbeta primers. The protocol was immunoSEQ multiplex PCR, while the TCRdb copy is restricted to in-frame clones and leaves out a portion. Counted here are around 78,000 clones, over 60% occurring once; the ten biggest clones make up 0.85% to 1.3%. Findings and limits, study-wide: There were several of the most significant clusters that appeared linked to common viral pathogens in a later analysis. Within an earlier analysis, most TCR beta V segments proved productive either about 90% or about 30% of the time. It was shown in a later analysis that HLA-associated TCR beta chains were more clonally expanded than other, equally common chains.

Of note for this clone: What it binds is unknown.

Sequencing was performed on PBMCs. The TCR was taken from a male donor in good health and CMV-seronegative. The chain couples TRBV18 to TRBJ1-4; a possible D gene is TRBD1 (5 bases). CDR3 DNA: TGTGCCAGCTCACCACAGGGCCCGACAGTGAGGCGCGAAAAACTGTTTTTT. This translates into CASSPQGPTVRREKLFF.